Only a few counts were recorded for the clone carrying this TCR beta chain. The data stem from a study of beta chain features in type 1 diabetes. Trimming stripped 1 base from V and 4 bases from J, with 14 bases between. The CDR3 spans 15 residues. The V gene's germline CDR1 is SGHTA and CDR2 FQGNSA. What was sequenced were expressed TCRB transcripts, since all of the isolated RNA had been reverse transcribed. Sequenced by immunoSEQ multiplex PCR; TCRdb stores in-frame clones only, minus some. The sample records roughly 400,000 clones, 11% to 15% being singletons. The chain carries TRBV7-2 and TRBJ2-7, with a weak D call TRBD2 (5 bases). What was sequenced was naive CD4+ T cells from blood. This sequence was found in a young man in good health. This CDR3 reads CASSLDSGDGYEQYF. CDR3 DNA sequence: TGTGCCAGCAGCTTAGATTCCGGGGATGGGTACGAGCAGTACTTC. Complete variable domain (other parts from reference TRBV7-2 and TRBJ2-7): GAGVSQSPSNKVTEKGKDVELRCDPISGHTALYWYRQSLGQGLEFLIYFQGNSAPDKSGLPSDRFSAERTGGSVSTLTIQRTQQEDSAVYLCASSLDSGDGYEQYFGPGTRLTVT.